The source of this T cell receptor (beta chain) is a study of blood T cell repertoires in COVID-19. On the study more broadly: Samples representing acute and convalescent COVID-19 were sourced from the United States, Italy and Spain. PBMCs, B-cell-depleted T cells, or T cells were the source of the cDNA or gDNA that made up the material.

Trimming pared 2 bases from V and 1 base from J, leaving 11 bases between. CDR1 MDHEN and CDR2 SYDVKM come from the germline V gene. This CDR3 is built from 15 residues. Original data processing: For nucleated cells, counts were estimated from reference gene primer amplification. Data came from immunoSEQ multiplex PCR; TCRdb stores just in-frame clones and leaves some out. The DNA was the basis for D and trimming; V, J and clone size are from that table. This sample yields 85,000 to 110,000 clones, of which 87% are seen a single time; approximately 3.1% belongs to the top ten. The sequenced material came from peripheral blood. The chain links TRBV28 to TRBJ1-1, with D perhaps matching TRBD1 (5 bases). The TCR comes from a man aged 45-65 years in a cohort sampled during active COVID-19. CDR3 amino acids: CASSLMGPANTEAFF. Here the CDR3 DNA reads TGTGCCAGCAGTTTAATGGGGCCGGCGAACACTGAAGCTTTCTTT.